The rows below give T cell receptor beta chains drawn from one sample of a study of immune characteristics of hereditary and idiopathic chronic pancreatitis. Produced via immunoSEQ multiplex PCR; TCRdb's table is partial and in-frame only. The sample yields 6,000 or so clones, around 75% seen once. Sequences were obtained from pancreas tissue with hereditary chronic pancreatitis. These receptors were collected from a human donor with chronic pancreatitis. The CDR3 runs from the conserved cysteine through the conserved F or W. A D gene is named only where the DNA matches it firmly. The size of a clone is reported for some rows only, either as once, few or many, or as a class for expanded clones.

cdr3_nt cdr3_aa d_call j_call v_call clone_size
TGCAGCGGGCTGGGACAGAACTATGGCTACACCTTC CSGLGQNYGYTF TRBD1 TRBJ1-2 TRBV29-1 -
TGCGCCAGCAGTTCTACAGGGGACCCTAAAGCTTTCTTT CASSSTGDPKAFF TRBD1 TRBJ1-1 TRBV10-1 -
TGTGCCAGCACCCATGGGGGGGAAAACACTGAAGCTTTCTTT CASTHGGENTEAFF - TRBJ1-1 TRBV28 -
TGTGCCAGCAGCTTCAACAGGGTACATGAGCAGTTCTTC CASSFNRVHEQFF - TRBJ2-1 TRBV6-5 -
TGTGCCAGTAGTTCAGTCCCATGGAGTACCCTTAATCAGCCCCAGCATTTT CASSSVPWSTLNQPQHF - TRBJ1-5 TRBV19 -
TGTGCCAGCAGTTACTCGAGGCAGAACACTGAAGCTTTCTTT CASSYSRQNTEAFF - TRBJ1-1 TRBV6-5 -
TGTGCCAGCAGCTTTTCCCCTAGGCAGGGCAATCAGCCCCAGCATTTT CASSFSPRQGNQPQHF - TRBJ1-5 TRBV7-2 -
TGTGCCAGCAGGCCGACAGCCACCGGGGAGCTGTTTTTT CASRPTATGELFF - TRBJ2-2 TRBV12-3/TRBV12-4 -
TGTGCCAGTAGTATTGGTCAGATGAACACCGGGGAGCTGTTTTTT CASSIGQMNTGELFF - TRBJ2-2 TRBV19 -
TGTGCCAGCAGCCCACGGGACACCGGGGGGACCCAGTACTTC CASSPRDTGGTQYF - TRBJ2-5 TRBV3-1/TRBV3-2 once
TGCAGTGCTAGTGAGCACCGTGGGCTATACAATGAGCAGTTCTTC CSASEHRGLYNEQFF - TRBJ2-1 TRBV20-1 -
TGTGCCAGCTCACCAATCCAGACTAGTGGGACCACAGATACGCAGTATTTT CASSPIQTSGTTDTQYF - TRBJ2-3 TRBV18 -
TGTGCCAGCAGCCAAGATCGTCCGCGACAAGAGACCCAGTACTTC CASSQDRPRQETQYF - TRBJ2-5 TRBV3-1/TRBV3-2 -
TGTGCCAGCAGCCGGACAGGGGGGCACACCGGGGAGCTGTTTTTT CASSRTGGHTGELFF TRBD1 TRBJ2-2 TRBV3-1/TRBV3-2 -
TGTGCCAGCAGCTTAGCGCTGGCGGTGTCAGATACGCAGTATTTT CASSLALAVSDTQYF - TRBJ2-3 TRBV7-2 -
TGCAGCAGGGGTTTCCCTAAAGCTTTCTTT CSRGFPKAFF - TRBJ1-1 TRBV20-1 -
TGTGCCAGCAGTGACTCGACTAGCGGGGGGGCAGATACGCAGTATTTT CASSDSTSGGADTQYF TRBD2 TRBJ2-3 TRBV6-4 -
TGTGCCAGCAGTTCAGGGGACACCGGGGAGCTGTTTTTT CASSSGDTGELFF - TRBJ2-2 TRBV6-2/TRBV6-3 -
TGTGCCAGCAGTGACTCGGCTAGCGGGGGGTCAGATACGCAGTATTTT CASSDSASGGSDTQYF TRBD2 TRBJ2-3 TRBV6-4 once
TGTGCCACCAGCTCCCTTAGCCAGGGGGCAGACGACATTCAGTACTTC CATSSLSQGADDIQYF TRBD1 TRBJ2-4 TRBV15 few
TGTGCCAGCAGTTTCCGCCTGGACGGAGATAATGAAAAACTGTTTTTT CASSFRLDGDNEKLFF - TRBJ1-4 TRBV5-8 -
TGTGCCAGCAGCTTATACAGGGATAGGGCCTACGAGCAGTACTTC CASSLYRDRAYEQYF - TRBJ2-7 TRBV7-6 -
TGCGCCAGCAGCCAATTGGGGGGGTCTAGCACAGATACGCAGTATTTT CASSQLGGSSTDTQYF TRBD2 TRBJ2-3 TRBV4-1 -
TGTGCCAGCTGTTCCTGGTCTCGGAAGGGGGAGACCCAGTACTTC CASCSWSRKGETQYF - TRBJ2-5 TRBV6-5 -
TGTGCCAGCAGCCTAAGAGCCCCCCAAGCCGACAGCCTCTTACGGGAGCAGTACTTC CASSLRAPQADSLLREQYF - TRBJ2-7 TRBV7-2 -
TGCGCCAGCAGCTATACTAGTGCAGATACGCAGTATTTT CASSYTSADTQYF - TRBJ2-3 TRBV5-1 -
TGTGCCAGCAGCTTAGCGGTTGGCACAGATACGCAGTATTTT CASSLAVGTDTQYF - TRBJ2-3 TRBV7-9 -
TGTGCCAGCAGTGACAGGGGGTGGGAAGGCACCGGGGAGCTGTTTTTT CASSDRGWEGTGELFF TRBD1 TRBJ2-2 TRBV6-1 -
TGTGCCAGCAGCTGGCCAAACCGGGACAGGGCCACCGGGGAGCTGTTTTTT CASSWPNRDRATGELFF TRBD1 TRBJ2-2 TRBV7-9 -
TGTGCCAGCAGCTTATATGGGGGGAAGGGTAGCAATCAGCCCCAGCATTTT CASSLYGGKGSNQPQHF - TRBJ1-5 TRBV7-9 -
TGCGCCAGCAGCTTCCGGGGGAACACTGAAGCTTTCTTT CASSFRGNTEAFF - TRBJ1-1 TRBV5-1 -
TGCGCCAGCAGCTTGGGCGGGTCCAATCAACATGGCTACACCTTC CASSLGGSNQHGYTF - TRBJ1-2 TRBV5-1 -
TGCGCCAGCAGCTTGATGATTACGGCAGATACGCAGTATTTT CASSLMITADTQYF - TRBJ2-3 TRBV5-1 -
TGTGCCAGCAGTTTCTCTGGGGCCAACGTCCTGACTTTC CASSFSGANVLTF - TRBJ2-6 TRBV27 -
TGTGCCACCAGCAGAGATCGGGCGGGAGGCCCCCTCACAGATACGCAGTATTTT CATSRDRAGGPLTDTQYF TRBD2 TRBJ2-3 TRBV15 -
TGCGCCAGCAGCTCAACAGGGTCGGATGAAAAACTGTTTTTT CASSSTGSDEKLFF - TRBJ1-4 TRBV5-1 -
TGTGCCAGCAGTTCCGGACTGGCTGCTTTCTTT CASSSGLAAFF - TRBJ1-1 TRBV27 few
TGTGCCAGCAGGCCGACAGAAGTCCATCAGCCCCAGCATTTT CASRPTEVHQPQHF - TRBJ1-5 TRBV2 -
TGCGCCAGCAGCTTGGCTAGCGGGGGGGCAGATACGCAGTATTTT CASSLASGGADTQYF TRBD2 TRBJ2-3 TRBV5-1 -
TGCGCCAGCAGCAGCGGGGGGGCGAGGTACAATGAGCAGTTCTTC CASSSGGARYNEQFF TRBD2 TRBJ2-1 TRBV4-1 -
TGTGCCAGTACCCCGGCCCGTACTAGCGGGGGGAGCACAGATACGCAGTATTTT CASTPARTSGGSTDTQYF TRBD2 TRBJ2-3 TRBV19 once
TGTGCCAGCAGTTATGAGAGCTCTGGGGCCAACGTCCTGACTTTC CASSYESSGANVLTF - TRBJ2-6 TRBV6-2/TRBV6-3 -
TGCGCCAGCAGCTTGGATTTAAATCGTAAGAATGGCTACACCTTC CASSLDLNRKNGYTF - TRBJ1-2 TRBV5-1 -
TGTGCCAGCTCAACATCAAACGGGGAGCTGTTTTTT CASSTSNGELFF - TRBJ2-2 TRBV18 -
TGCGCCAGCAGTGAGTACCCGGGGAGCAGGGAGCTGTTTTTT CASSEYPGSRELFF - TRBJ2-2 TRBV10-1 -
TGTGCCAGCACCCAGGGGACTAGCGGAAGCACAGATACGCAGTATTTT CASTQGTSGSTDTQYF TRBD2 TRBJ2-3 TRBV4-2 -
TGTGCCAGCAGCCAAAGGGGGAGCAGGGCAACTAATGAAAAACTGTTTTTT CASSQRGSRATNEKLFF - TRBJ1-4 TRBV4-2 -
TGCAGTGCTAGTAAAGACGACTATGGCTACACCTTC CSASKDDYGYTF - TRBJ1-2 TRBV20-1 -
TGTGCCAGCAGTACATCACAGGGGTTCGGGGAAAAACTGTTTTTT CASSTSQGFGEKLFF TRBD1 TRBJ1-4 TRBV2 -
TGTGCCAGCAGCGGGACAACGGTGAACACTGAAGCTTTCTTT CASSGTTVNTEAFF - TRBJ1-1 TRBV2 once
TGTGCCAGCAGTGGACTAATTCCCGATGAGCAGTTCTTC CASSGLIPDEQFF - TRBJ2-1 TRBV9 -
TGTGCCAGCAGCTTAGGAAGCAGTAAAGAGACCCAGTACTTC CASSLGSSKETQYF - TRBJ2-5 TRBV7-2 -
TGTGCCAGCAGCAAAGGGGTGGAAGCCTATGGCTACACCTTC CASSKGVEAYGYTF - TRBJ1-2 TRBV4-2 -
TGTGCCAGCAGCTTGGAACAGGGGGCCCTGGGTGGCTACACCTTC CASSLEQGALGGYTF TRBD1 TRBJ1-2 TRBV5-5 -
TGTGCCAGCAGCCTTACGGGACAGCAAGCTTTT CASSLTGQQAF TRBD1 TRBJ1-4 TRBV4-2 large
TGTGCCAGCAGCTTTAGGCCTAGACTAGCGGGGTCCCAAGAGACCCAGTACTTC CASSFRPRLAGSQETQYF TRBD2 TRBJ2-5 TRBV11-2 -
TGTGCCAGCAGTTTAATCCTAGCGGGGGGGCGCAATGAGCAGTTCTTC CASSLILAGGRNEQFF TRBD2 TRBJ2-1 TRBV28 -
TGTGCCAGCAGTGAAGCGGACCGACAGCTCTATGGCTACACCTTC CASSEADRQLYGYTF - TRBJ1-2 TRBV2 -
TGTGCCAGCAGCCCACTCGGACAGGGCTATGGCTACACCTTC CASSPLGQGYGYTF TRBD1 TRBJ1-2 TRBV3-1/TRBV3-2 few